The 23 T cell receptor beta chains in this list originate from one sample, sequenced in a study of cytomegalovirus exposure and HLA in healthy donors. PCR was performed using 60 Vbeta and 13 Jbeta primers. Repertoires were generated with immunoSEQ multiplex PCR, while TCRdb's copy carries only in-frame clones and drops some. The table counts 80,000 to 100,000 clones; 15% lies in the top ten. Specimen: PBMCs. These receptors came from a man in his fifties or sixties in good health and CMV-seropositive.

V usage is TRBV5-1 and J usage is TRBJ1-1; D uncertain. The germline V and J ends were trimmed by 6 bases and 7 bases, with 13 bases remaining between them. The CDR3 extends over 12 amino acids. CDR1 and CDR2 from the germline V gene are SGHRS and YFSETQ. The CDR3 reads CASTLFGGEAFF. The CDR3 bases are TGCGCCAGCACCCTCTTTGGCGGTGAAGCTTTCTTT. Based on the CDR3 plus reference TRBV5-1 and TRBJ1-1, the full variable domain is KAGVTQTPRYLIKTRGQQVTLSCSPISGHRSVSWYQQTPGQGLQFLFEYFSETQRNKGNFPGRFSGRQFSNSRSEMNVSTLELGDSALYLCASTLFGGEAFFGQGTRLTVV.

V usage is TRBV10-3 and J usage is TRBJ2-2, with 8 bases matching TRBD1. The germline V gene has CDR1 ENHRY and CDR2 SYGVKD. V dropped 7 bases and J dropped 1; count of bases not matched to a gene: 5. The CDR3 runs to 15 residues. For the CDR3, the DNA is TGTGCCATCAAACCGGGACAGGAGAACACCGGGGAGCTGTTTTTT. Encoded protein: CAIKPGQENTGELFF.

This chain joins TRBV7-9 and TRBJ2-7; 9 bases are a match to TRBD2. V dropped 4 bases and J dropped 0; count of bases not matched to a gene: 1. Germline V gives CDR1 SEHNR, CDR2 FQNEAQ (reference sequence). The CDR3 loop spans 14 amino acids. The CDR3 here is CASSSSGTSYEQYF. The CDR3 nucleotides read TGTGCCAGCAGCTCTAGCGGGACCTCCTACGAGCAGTACTTC.

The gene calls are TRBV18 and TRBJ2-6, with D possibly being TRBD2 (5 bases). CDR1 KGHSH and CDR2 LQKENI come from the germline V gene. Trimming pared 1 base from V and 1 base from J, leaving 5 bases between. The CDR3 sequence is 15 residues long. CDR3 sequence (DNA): TGTGCCAGCTCACCACAGCGGTCTGGGGCCAACGTCCTGACTTTC. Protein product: CASSPQRSGANVLTF.

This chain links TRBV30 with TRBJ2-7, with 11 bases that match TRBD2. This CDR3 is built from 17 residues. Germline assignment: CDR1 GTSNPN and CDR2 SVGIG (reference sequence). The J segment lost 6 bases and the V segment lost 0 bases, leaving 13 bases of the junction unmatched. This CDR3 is CAWSVPKLAGVSGEQYF. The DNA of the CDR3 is TGTGCCTGGAGTGTACCCAAACTAGCGGGAGTTTCCGGCGAGCAGTACTTC.

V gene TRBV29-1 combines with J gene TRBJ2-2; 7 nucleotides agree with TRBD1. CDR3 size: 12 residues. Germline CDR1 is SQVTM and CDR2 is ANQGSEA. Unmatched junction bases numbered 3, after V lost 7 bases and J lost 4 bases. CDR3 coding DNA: TGCAGCGGATGGACAGGCACCGGGGAGCTGTTTTTT. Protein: CSGWTGTGELFF.

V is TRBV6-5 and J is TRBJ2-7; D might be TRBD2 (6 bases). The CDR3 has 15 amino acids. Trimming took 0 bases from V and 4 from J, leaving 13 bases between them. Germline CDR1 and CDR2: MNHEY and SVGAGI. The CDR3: CASSYSEGRLYEQYF. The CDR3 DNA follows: TGTGCCAGCAGTTACTCGGAGGGGCGCTTATACGAGCAGTACTTC.

For the CDR3, the DNA is TGTGCCAGCAGGGCGGGACGGAACACTGAAGCTTTCTTT. This translates into CASRAGRNTEAFF. The rearrangement links TRBV2 to TRBJ1-1; a weak D match, TRBD1 (5 bases). The length of the CDR3 is 13 residues. Trimming took off 6 bases at V and 1 base at J, with 9 bases between the two ends. Germline lookup yields CDR1 SNHLY and CDR2 FYNNEI.

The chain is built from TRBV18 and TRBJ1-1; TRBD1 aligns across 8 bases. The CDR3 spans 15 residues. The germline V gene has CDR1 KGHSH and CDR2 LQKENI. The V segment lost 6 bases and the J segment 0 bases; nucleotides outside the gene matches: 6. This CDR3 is CASSLGQAVNTEAFF. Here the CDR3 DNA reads TGTGCCAGCTCGCTGGGACAGGCTGTGAACACTGAAGCTTTCTTT. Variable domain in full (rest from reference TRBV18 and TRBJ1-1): NAGVMQNPRHLVRRRGQEARLRCSPMKGHSHVYWYRQLPEEGLKFMVYLQKENIIDESGMPKERFSAEFPKEGPSILRIQQVVRGDSAAYFCASSLGQAVNTEAFFGQGTRLTVV.

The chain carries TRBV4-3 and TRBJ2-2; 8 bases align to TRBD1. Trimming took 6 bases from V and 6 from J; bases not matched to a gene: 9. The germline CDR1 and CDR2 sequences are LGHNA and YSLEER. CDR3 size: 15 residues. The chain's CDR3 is CASRLTGAIPGELFF. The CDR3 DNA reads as TGCGCCAGCAGACTGACAGGGGCTATACCCGGGGAGCTGTTTTTT.

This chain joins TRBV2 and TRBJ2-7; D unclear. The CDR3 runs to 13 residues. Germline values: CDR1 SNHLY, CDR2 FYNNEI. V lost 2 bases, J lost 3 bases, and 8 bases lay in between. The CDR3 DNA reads TGTGCCAGCAGTGAATCCCAGGTCTACGAGCAGTACTTC. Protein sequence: CASSESQVYEQYF.

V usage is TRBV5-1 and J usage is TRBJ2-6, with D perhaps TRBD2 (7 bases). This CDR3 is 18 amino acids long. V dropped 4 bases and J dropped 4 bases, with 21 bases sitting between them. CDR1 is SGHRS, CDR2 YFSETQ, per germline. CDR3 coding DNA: TGCGCCAGCAGCAGGCAGGGGAGGGGATCCTCGGGGGCCAACGTCCTGACTTTC. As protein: CASSRQGRGSSGANVLTF.

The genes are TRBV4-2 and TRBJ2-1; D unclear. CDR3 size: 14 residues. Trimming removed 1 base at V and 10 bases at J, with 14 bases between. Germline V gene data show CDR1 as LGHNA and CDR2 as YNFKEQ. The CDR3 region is CASSQVGVLGEQFF. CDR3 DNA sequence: TGTGCCAGCAGCCAAGTGGGTGTGCTAGGCGAGCAGTTCTTC.

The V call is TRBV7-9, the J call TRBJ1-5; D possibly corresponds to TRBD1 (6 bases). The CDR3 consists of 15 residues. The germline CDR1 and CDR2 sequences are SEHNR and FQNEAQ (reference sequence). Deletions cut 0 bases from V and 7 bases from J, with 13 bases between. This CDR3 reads CASSLATGSRQPQHF. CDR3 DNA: TGTGCCAGCAGCTTAGCAACAGGGTCGCGACAGCCCCAGCATTTT.

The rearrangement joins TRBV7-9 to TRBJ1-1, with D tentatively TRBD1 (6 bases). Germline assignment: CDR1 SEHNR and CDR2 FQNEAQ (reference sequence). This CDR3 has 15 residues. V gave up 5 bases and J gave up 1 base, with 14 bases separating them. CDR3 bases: TGTGCCAGCAGCGTAGGGGGAGGGGCGAACACTGAAGCTTTCTTT. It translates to CASSVGGGANTEAFF.

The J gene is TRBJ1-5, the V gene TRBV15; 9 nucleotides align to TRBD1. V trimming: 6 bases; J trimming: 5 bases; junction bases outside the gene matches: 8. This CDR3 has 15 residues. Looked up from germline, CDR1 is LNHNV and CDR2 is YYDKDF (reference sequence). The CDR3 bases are TGTGCCACCAGTCGGCAGAGGACAGGGGATCAGCCCCAGCATTTT. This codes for CATSRQRTGDQPQHF.

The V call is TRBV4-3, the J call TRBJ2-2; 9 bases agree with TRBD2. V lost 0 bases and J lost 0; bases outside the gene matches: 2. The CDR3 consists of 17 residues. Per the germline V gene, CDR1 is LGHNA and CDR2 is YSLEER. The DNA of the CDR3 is TGCGCCAGCAGCCAAGACCCTAGCGGGACGAACACCGGGGAGCTGTTTTTT. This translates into CASSQDPSGTNTGELFF.

CDR3 residues: CASSLDSGTGFYEQYF. Here the CDR3 DNA reads TGTGCCAGCAGCTTAGATTCGGGGACAGGGTTCTACGAGCAGTACTTC. V is TRBV11-2 and J is TRBJ2-7; 9 bases are shared with TRBD1. This CDR3 has 16 amino acids. The ends lost 0 bases at V and 3 bases at J; junction bases unmatched: 6. Looked up from germline, CDR1 is SGHAT and CDR2 is FQNNGV.

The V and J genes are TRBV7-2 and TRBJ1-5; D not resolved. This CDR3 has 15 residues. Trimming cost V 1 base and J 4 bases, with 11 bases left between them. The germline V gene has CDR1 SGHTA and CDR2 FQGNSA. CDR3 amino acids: CASSLVAGLNQPQHF. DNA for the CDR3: TGTGCCAGCAGCTTAGTGGCAGGACTTAATCAGCCCCAGCATTTT. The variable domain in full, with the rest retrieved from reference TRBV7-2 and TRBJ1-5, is GAGVSQSPSNKVTEKGKDVELRCDPISGHTALYWYRQSLGQGLEFLIYFQGNSAPDKSGLPSDRFSAERTGGSVSTLTIQRTQQEDSAVYLCASSLVAGLNQPQHFGDGTRLSIL.

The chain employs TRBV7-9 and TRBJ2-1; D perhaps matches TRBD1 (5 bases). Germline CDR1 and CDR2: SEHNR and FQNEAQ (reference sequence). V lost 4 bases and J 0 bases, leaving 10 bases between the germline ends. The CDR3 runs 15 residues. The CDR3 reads CASSSQGDSYNEQFF. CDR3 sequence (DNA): TGTGCCAGCAGCTCTCAGGGTGACTCCTACAATGAGCAGTTCTTC.

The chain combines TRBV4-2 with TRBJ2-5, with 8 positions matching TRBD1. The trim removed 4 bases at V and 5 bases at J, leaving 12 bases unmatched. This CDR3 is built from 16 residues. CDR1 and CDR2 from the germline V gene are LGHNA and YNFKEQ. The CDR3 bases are TGTGCCAGCAGCCCGTTAGGGGCAGGGGGCAGGGAGACCCAGTACTTC. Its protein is CASSPLGAGGRETQYF.

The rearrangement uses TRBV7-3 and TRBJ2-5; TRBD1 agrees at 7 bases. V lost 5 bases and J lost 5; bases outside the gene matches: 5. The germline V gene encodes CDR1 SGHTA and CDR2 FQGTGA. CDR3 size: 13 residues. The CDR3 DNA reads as TGTGCCAGCAGCCCAGGACAGGCGGAGACCCAGTACTTC. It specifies CASSPGQAETQYF.

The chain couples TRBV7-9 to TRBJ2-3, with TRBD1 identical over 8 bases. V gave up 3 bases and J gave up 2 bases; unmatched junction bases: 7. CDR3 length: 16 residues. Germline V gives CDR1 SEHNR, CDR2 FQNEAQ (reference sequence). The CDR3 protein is CASSFGTGLTTDTQYF. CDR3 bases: TGTGCCAGCAGCTTCGGGACAGGCCTTACCACAGATACGCAGTATTTT.